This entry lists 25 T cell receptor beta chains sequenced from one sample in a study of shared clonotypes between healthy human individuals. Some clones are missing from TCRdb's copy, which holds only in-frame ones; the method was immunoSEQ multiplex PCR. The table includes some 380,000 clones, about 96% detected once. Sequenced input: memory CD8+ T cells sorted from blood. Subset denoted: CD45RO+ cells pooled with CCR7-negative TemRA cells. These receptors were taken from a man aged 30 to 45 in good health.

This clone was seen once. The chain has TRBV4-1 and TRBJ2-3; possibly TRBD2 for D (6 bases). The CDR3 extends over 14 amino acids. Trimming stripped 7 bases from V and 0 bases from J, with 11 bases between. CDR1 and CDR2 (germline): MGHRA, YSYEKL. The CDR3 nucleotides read TGCGCCAGCACTGGCGGGATTAGCACAGATACGCAGTATTTT. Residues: CASTGGISTDTQYF.

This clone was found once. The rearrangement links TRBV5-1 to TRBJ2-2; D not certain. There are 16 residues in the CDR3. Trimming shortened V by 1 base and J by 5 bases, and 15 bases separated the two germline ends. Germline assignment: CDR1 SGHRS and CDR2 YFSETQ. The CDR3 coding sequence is TGCGCCAGCAGCTTGAGTCCGGTTATTGGGACCGGGGAGCTGTTTTTT. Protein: CASSLSPVIGTGELFF.

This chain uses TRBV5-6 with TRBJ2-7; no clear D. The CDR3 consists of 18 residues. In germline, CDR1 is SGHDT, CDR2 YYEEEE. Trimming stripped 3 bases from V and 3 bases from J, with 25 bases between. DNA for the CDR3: TGTGCCAGCAGCTCCCTTGCTTCCGGCGCCCTCCGCCTCTACGAGCAGTACTTC. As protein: CASSSLASGALRLYEQYF. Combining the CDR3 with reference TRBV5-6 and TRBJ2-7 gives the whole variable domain DAGVTQSPTHLIKTRGQQVTLRCSPKSGHDTVSWYQQALGQGPQFIFQYYEEEERQRGNFPDRFSGHQFPNYSSELNVNALLLGDSALYLCASSSLASGALRLYEQYFGPGTRLTVT.

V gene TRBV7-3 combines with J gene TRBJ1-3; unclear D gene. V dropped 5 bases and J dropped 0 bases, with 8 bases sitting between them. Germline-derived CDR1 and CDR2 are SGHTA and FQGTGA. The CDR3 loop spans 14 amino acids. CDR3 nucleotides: TGTGCCAGCAGCGCGGACCCCTCTGGAAACACCATATATTTT. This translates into CASSADPSGNTIYF.

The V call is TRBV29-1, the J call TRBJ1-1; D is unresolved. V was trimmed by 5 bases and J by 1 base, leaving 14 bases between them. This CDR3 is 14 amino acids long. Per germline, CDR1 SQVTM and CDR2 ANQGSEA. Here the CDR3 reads CSVSGRLANTEAFF. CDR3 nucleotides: TGCAGCGTTTCGGGCCGGCTAGCGAACACTGAAGCTTTCTTT.

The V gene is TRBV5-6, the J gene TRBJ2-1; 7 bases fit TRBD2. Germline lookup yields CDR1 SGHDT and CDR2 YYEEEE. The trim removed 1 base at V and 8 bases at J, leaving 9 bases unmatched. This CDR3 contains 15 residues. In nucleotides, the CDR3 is TGTGCCAGCAGCTTGAGGGGAGGGCTTGGCGATGAGCAGTTCTTC. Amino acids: CASSLRGGLGDEQFF.

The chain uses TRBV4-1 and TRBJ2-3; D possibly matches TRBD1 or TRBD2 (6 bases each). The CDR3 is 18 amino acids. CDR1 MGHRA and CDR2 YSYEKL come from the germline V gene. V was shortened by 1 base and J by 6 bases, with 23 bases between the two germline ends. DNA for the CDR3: TGCGCCAGCAGCCAAGGAGGGGGGCGGCGGAGCGGAGCGGATACGCAGTATTTT. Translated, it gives CASSQGGGRRSGADTQYF.

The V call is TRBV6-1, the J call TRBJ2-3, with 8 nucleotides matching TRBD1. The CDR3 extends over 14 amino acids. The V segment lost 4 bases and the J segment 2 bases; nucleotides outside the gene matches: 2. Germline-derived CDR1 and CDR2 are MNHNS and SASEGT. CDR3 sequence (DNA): TGTGCCAGCAGTGCGCAGGGGGCCACAGATACGCAGTATTTT. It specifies CASSAQGATDTQYF.

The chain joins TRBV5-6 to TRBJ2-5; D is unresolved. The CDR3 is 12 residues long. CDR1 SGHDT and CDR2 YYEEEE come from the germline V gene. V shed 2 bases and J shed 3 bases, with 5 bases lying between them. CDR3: CASSLTEETQYF. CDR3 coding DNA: TGTGCCAGCAGCTTAACGGAAGAGACCCAGTACTTC.

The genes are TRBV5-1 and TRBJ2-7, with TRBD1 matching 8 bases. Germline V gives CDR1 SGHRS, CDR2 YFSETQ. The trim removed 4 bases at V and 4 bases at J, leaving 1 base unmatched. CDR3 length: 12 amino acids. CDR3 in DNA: TGCGCCAGCAGCCGGACAGGGTACGAGCAGTACTTC. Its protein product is CASSRTGYEQYF.

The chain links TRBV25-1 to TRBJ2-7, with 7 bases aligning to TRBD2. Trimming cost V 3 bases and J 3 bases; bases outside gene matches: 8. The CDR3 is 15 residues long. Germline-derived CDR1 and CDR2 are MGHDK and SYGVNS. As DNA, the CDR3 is TGTGCCAGCAGTGAGAGGGGAGGGACTATCTACGAGCAGTACTTC. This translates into CASSERGGTIYEQYF.

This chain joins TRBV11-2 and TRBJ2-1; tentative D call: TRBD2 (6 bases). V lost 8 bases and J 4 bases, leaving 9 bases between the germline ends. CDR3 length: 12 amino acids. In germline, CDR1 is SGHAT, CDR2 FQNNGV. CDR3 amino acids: CASRAGYNEQFF. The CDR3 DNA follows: TGTGCCAGCCGGGCGGGATACAATGAGCAGTTCTTC.

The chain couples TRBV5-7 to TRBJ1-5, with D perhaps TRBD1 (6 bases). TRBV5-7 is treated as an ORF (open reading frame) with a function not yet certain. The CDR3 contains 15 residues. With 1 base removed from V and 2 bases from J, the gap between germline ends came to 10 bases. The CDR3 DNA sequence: TGTGCCAGCAGCTTGCAGGGGCCCTGCAATCAGCCCCAGCATTTT. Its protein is CASSLQGPCNQPQHF.

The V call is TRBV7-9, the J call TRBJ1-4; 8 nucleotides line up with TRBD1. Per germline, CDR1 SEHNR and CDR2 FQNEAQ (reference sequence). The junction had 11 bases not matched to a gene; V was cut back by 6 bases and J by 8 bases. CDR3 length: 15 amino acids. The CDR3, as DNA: TGTGCCAGCAGACCAGGGGGCAGTTTCGGGGAAAAACTGTTTTTT. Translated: CASRPGGSFGEKLFF.

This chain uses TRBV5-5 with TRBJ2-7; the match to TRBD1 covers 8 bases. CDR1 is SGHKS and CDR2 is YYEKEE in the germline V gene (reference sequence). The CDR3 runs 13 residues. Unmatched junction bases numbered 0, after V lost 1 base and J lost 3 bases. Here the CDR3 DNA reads TGTGCCAGCAGCTTGACAGGGGGCTACGAGCAGTACTTC. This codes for CASSLTGGYEQYF.

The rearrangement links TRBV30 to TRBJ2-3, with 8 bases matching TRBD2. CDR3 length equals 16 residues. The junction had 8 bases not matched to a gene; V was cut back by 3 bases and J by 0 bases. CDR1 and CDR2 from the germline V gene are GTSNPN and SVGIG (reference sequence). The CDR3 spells CAWSPRLAGSTDTQYF. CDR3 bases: TGTGCCTGGAGCCCCCGTCTAGCGGGTAGCACAGATACGCAGTATTTT.

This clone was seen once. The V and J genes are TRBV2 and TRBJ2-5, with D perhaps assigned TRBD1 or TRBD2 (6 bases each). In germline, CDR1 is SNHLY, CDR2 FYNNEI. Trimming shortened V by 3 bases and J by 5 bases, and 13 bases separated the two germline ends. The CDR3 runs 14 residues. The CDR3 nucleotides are TGTGCCAGCAGTGAGATCGGGGGCGCGGAGACCCAGTACTTC. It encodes CASSEIGGAETQYF.

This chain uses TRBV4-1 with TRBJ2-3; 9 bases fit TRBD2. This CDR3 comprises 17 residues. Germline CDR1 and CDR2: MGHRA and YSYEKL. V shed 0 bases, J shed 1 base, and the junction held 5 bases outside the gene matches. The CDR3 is CASSQDGAGGGTDTQYF. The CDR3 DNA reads TGCGCCAGCAGCCAAGACGGAGCGGGAGGCGGCACAGATACGCAGTATTTT.

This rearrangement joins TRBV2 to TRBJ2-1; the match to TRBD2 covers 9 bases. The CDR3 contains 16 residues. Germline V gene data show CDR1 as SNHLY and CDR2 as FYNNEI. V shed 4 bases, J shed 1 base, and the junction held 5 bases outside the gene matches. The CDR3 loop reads CASSGLLAGSYNEQFF. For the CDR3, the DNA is TGTGCCAGCAGTGGCCTGCTAGCGGGATCCTACAATGAGCAGTTCTTC.

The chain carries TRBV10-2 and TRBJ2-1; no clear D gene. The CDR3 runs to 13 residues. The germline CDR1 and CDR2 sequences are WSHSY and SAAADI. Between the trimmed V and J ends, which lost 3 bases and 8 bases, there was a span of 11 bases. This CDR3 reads CASSDLFGHEQFF. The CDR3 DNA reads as TGCGCCAGCAGTGACCTATTCGGCCATGAGCAGTTCTTC.

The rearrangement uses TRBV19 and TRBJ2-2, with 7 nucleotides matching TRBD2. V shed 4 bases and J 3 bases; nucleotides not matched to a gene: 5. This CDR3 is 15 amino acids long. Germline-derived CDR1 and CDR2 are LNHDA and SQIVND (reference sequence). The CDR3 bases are TGTGCCAGTAGTAGGGCGGGAGTTTACACCGGGGAGCTGTTTTTT. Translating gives CASSRAGVYTGELFF. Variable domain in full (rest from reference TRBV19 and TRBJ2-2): DGGITQSPKYLFRKEGQNVTLSCEQNLNHDAMYWYRQDPGQGLRLIYYSQIVNDFQKGDIAEGYSVSREKKESFPLTVTSAQKNPTAFYLCASSRAGVYTGELFFGEGSRLTVL.

The CDR3 bases are TGTGCCAGTAGTATAGCGGGGGTTCTACTCGACGAGCAGTACTTC. It codes for CASSIAGVLLDEQYF. The chain links TRBV19 to TRBJ2-7; tentative D call: TRBD2 (6 bases). With 1 base removed from V and 5 bases from J, the gap between germline ends came to 15 bases. CDR3 length: 15 amino acids. Germline V lookup: CDR1 LNHDA, CDR2 SQIVND (reference sequence).

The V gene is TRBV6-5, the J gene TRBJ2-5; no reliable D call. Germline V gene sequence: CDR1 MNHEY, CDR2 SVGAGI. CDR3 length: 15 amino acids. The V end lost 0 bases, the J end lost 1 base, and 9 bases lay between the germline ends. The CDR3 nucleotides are TGTGCCAGCAGTTACTCGGGAAGTACCCAAGAGACCCAGTACTTC. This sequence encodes CASSYSGSTQETQYF.

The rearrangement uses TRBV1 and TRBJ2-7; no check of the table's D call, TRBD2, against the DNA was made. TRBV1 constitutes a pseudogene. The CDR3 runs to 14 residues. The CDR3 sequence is CTSSEAGGPYEQYF. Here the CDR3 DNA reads TGCACCAGCAGTGAAGCGGGAGGGCCCTACGAGCAGTACTTC.

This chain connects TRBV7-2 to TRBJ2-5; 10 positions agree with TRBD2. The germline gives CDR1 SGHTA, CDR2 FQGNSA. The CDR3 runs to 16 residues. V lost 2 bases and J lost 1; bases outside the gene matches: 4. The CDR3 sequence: CASSLRGLAVQETQYF. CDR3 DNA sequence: TGTGCCAGCAGCTTAAGAGGACTAGCGGTCCAAGAGACCCAGTACTTC.